The T cell receptor beta chain under discussion was sequenced for a study of shared clonotypes between healthy human individuals. Overall study context: CD4 naive and memory got three plates each, CD8 naive two, CD8 memory one.

To note about this clone: At one of its ends the junction is not consistent with the germline gene, which may arise from a read error.

For every subset, genomic DNA was evenly distributed across several immunoSEQ plates. Using 200 ng DNA, 32,000 or so T cell genomes, the sorted-subset replicate PCRs were run. Produced via immunoSEQ multiplex PCR; TCRdb's table is partial and in-frame only. The profile covers fewer than 3 million clones, with about 90% appearing a single time and approximately 0.39% taken by the ten largest. Germline lookup yields CDR1 SGHAT and CDR2 FQDESV (reference sequence). This CDR3 has 12 residues. Free of recent acute infections or vaccinations, the donors were healthy HIV-negative adults. Input material: naive CD4+ T cells from PBMCs. Sample subset: CD45RA+ positively selected. The source is a man aged 18-30 years in good health. Some clones in this sample may be carry-over from other donors' samples. The chain has TRBV11-1 and TRBJ2-7; unclear D gene. In DNA, the CDR3 is TGTACCAGCAGCTTTGGAAGGTACGAGCAGTACTTC. Translating it yields CTSSFGRYEQYF.